These 11 T cell receptor beta chains share one sample of origin, sequenced in a study of early T cells in non-severe SARS-CoV-2 infection. Each CDR3 protein is one row after TCRdb ran MiXCR on the 5' RACE reads. The repertoire includes more than 60,000 distinct CDR3 sequences, more than 4% of them detected once, and 4.9% sits in the top ten. Sequenced: whole blood. These receptor sequences come from an adult who was a healthcare worker with PCR-confirmed SARS-CoV-2 infection or an uninfected control (not recorded which).

This clonotype was recorded many times. The V call is TRBV4-2, the J call TRBJ1-5; no reliable D call. This CDR3 spans 14 amino acids. Germline V gives CDR1 LGHNA, CDR2 YNFKEQ. The V end was cut by 0 bases, the J end by 7 bases, with 10 bases between. In DNA, the CDR3 is TGTGCCAGCAGCCAAGAAAAAGGTATCCAGCCCCAGCATTTT. This encodes CASSQEKGIQPQHF.

The rearrangement joins TRBV7-2 to TRBJ2-3; tentatively, D is TRBD1 (6 bases). CDR1 and CDR2 from the germline V gene are SGHTA and FQGNSA. V lost 6 bases and J lost 6, with 16 bases in between. The CDR3 covers 14 residues. CDR3 in DNA: TGTGCCAGCAGTTCCGACAGGTTCTCGGATACGCAGTATTTT. Its protein is CASSSDRFSDTQYF.

In this sample, this clonotype turned up many times. This chain connects TRBV12-3 or TRBV12-4 to TRBJ2-7; 7 bases fit TRBD1. The CDR3 extends over 15 amino acids. V lost 5 bases, J lost 3 bases, and 10 bases stayed unmatched. The CDR3 reads CASSPPADRVYEQYF. The CDR3, as DNA: TGTGCCAGCAGTCCCCCCGCCGACAGGGTCTACGAGCAGTACTTC.

This clonotype was detected ten times or more. The chain joins TRBV7-9 to TRBJ1-4; D is undetermined. The CDR3 runs 16 residues. With 3 bases removed from V and 4 bases from J, the gap between germline ends came to 15 bases. Germline-derived CDR1 and CDR2 are SEHNR and FQNEAQ (reference sequence). In DNA, the CDR3 is TGTGCCAGCAGCTTGGTTGGCTGGCCCTATAATGAAAAACTGTTTTTT. This sequence encodes CASSLVGWPYNEKLFF. Complete variable domain (other parts from reference TRBV7-9 and TRBJ1-4): DTGVSQNPRHKITKRGQNVTFRCDPISEHNRLYWYRQTLGQGPEFLTYFQNEAQLEKSRLLSDRFSAERPKGSFSTLEIQRTEQGDSAMYLCASSLVGWPYNEKLFFGSGTQLSVL.

In its sample, this clonotype was seen a few times. The chain has TRBV5-1 and TRBJ2-7, with 7 positions matching TRBD2. Germline CDR1 is SGHRS and CDR2 is YFSETQ. The J segment lost 1 base and the V segment lost 4 bases, leaving 5 bases of the junction unmatched. This CDR3 contains 14 residues. The CDR3 DNA is TGCGCCAGCAGCCCCAGAGCGGGATCCTACGAGCAGTACTTC. Translated: CASSPRAGSYEQYF.

The table lists this clonotype with a few counts. The chain combines TRBV20-1 with TRBJ2-3, with D perhaps matching TRBD1 or TRBD2 (6 bases each). Trimming removed 0 bases at V and 4 bases at J, with 20 bases between. CDR1 and CDR2 from the germline V gene are DFQATT and SNEGSKA (reference sequence). The CDR3 consists of 17 residues. In DNA, the CDR3 is TGCAGTGCTAGAGATTTAAGGGGGGCAGGGGACCCAGATACGCAGTATTTT. It yields the protein CSARDLRGAGDPDTQYF.

V and J are TRBV20-1 and TRBJ2-4, with 8 bases aligning to TRBD1. The CDR3 has 15 residues. The germline CDR1 and CDR2 sequences are DFQATT and SNEGSKA (reference sequence). J gave up 2 bases and V 4 bases, and 7 bases lay outside the gene matches. The chain's CDR3 is CSANDRGGTKNIQYF. DNA of the CDR3: TGCAGTGCTAACGACAGGGGAGGAACCAAAAACATTCAGTACTTC.

The chain links TRBV7-2 to TRBJ2-2; D gene uncertain. CDR3 size: 14 residues. The V gene's germline CDR1 is SGHTA and CDR2 FQGNSA. V shed 5 bases and J shed 1 base, with 8 bases lying between them. The CDR3 DNA reads TGTGCCAGCAGCCCACGGCGGAACACCGGGGAGCTGTTTTTT. Its translation is CASSPRRNTGELFF.

This clonotype showed up many times. The chain has TRBV6-5 and TRBJ1-5; TRBD1 matches at 7 bases. The V segment lost 5 bases and the J segment 0 bases; nucleotides outside the gene matches: 13. The CDR3 is 18 amino acids. Germline V CDR1 and CDR2: MNHEY, SVGAGI. This chain's CDR3 is CASSPRQGASYSNQPQHF. CDR3 nucleotides: TGTGCCAGCAGTCCCCGACAGGGAGCATCGTATAGCAATCAGCCCCAGCATTTT.

This clonotype was picked up a small number of times. The V and J genes are TRBV2 and TRBJ2-2; TRBD1 might be the D (5 bases). CDR1 SNHLY and CDR2 FYNNEI come from the germline V gene. Between the trimmed V and J ends, which lost 7 bases and 2 bases, there was a span of 11 bases. The CDR3 is made up of 14 amino acids. CDR3 coding DNA: TGTGCCAGCAAGGGGAACATAAACACCGGGGAGCTGTTTTTT. The encoded protein is CASKGNINTGELFF.

This clonotype was counted ten times or more. The chain is built from TRBV3-1 and TRBJ1-1, with D maybe TRBD1 (6 bases). There are 15 residues in the CDR3. Germline CDR1 reads LGHDT; CDR2 reads YNNKEL (reference sequence). Trimming stripped 7 bases from V and 5 bases from J, with 20 bases between. The CDR3 coding sequence is TGTGCCAGCACCCCCCTAGGGGGGGCAGCAACTGAAGCTTTCTTT. As protein: CASTPLGGAATEAFF.